This T cell receptor beta chain appears in the sequencing data of a study of control samples from healthy donors and cancer patients. The CDR3 contains 13 residues. In germline, CDR1 is LNHDA, CDR2 SQIVND (reference sequence). V was trimmed by 6 bases and J by 6 bases, leaving 12 bases between them. Here immunoSEQ multiplex PCR was the method, and the copy in TCRdb shows in-frame clones only, minus some. Among 150,000 or so clones listed, around 88% were seen once. V gene TRBV19 combines with J gene TRBJ1-5; D perhaps matches TRBD1 (5 bases). The origin of this receptor is a man aged 18 to 30 in good health. Source material: blood. The CDR3 here is CASSSQGAQPQHF. The CDR3 nucleotides are TGTGCCAGTAGCTCCCAGGGTGCTCAGCCCCAGCATTTT. The variable domain in full, with the rest retrieved from reference TRBV19 and TRBJ1-5, is DGGITQSPKYLFRKEGQNVTLSCEQNLNHDAMYWYRQDPGQGLRLIYYSQIVNDFQKGDIAEGYSVSREKKESFPLTVTSAQKNPTAFYLCASSSQGAQPQHFGDGTRLSIL.